These T cell receptor beta chains were read from a single sample in a study of T cell repertoires in cytomegalovirus infection. TCRdb itself ran the reads through MiXCR, one entry per CDR3 protein. The table includes about a million distinct CDR3 sequences, around 31% detected once. No antigens are known for them. The sample here was cultured CD8+ T cells from PBMCs, taken from culture after CMV antigen stimulation. These receptors all stem from a human donor in good health (CMV status not recorded). Some clones in this sample may be carry-over from other donors' samples. Each CDR3 is given without its conserved first and last residue. The D gene is left open where the match is weak.

D gene	V gene	J gene	CDR3 length	CDR3 protein
TRBD2	TRBV4-3	TRBJ2-5	14	ASSGGLAGNQETQY
.	TRBV7-6	TRBJ2-7	13	ASSLESQVVRAVY
TRBD1	TRBV7-9	TRBJ2-5	14	ASSRLTDRGQETQY
.	TRBV12-3/TRBV12-4	TRBJ2-6	13	ASSPRVSGANVLT
.	TRBV6-2/TRBV6-3	TRBJ1-3	10	ASAVSGNTIY
.	TRBV19	TRBJ2-4	14	ASSFDELQPKNIQY
TRBD2	TRBV7-6	TRBJ2-7	12	ASSLTGGDYEQY
.	TRBV5-6	TRBJ2-1	10	ASRVWLEEQF
.	TRBV27	TRBJ2-3	13	ASDNGGGARDTQY
.	TRBV2	TRBJ1-1	10	ASKKGNTEAF
.	TRBV4-2	TRBJ1-1	10	ASSQDDGEAF
TRBD1	TRBV28	TRBJ1-1	12	ASRYQGDLTEAF
.	TRBV7-3	TRBJ2-4	14	ASSLTGIAFQNIQY
.	TRBV12-3/TRBV12-4	TRBJ2-1	11	ASSYGLTNEQF
.	TRBV7-8	TRBJ2-5	12	ASRPGSTRETQY
.	TRBV7-9	TRBJ1-1	13	ASSLGLVLNTEAF
TRBD2	TRBV7-7	TRBJ2-1	15	ASSWGLAEPSYNEQF
TRBD2	TRBV6-2/TRBV6-3	TRBJ2-2	13	ASSYPSGITGELF
.	TRBV7-2	TRBJ2-3	14	ASSLPVSASTDTQY
TRBD2	TRBV20-1	TRBJ2-1	13	SARDERGGYNEQF
.	TRBV6-5	TRBJ1-1	11	ASSYRGPLEAF
.	TRBV11-2	TRBJ2-2	13	ASNLYEGGTGELF
.	TRBV20-1	TRBJ1-1	18	SARDTGLGGGASRFAEAF
.	TRBV27	TRBJ1-5	14	ASSPSREVDNQPQH
TRBD1	TRBV7-6	TRBJ1-4	15	ASSYRQGSPTNEKLF
.	TRBV7-7	TRBJ2-2	12	ASSPGRSSGGLF
TRBD2	TRBV6-8	TRBJ2-1	14	ASRRSTGTSPNEQF
.	TRBV14	TRBJ2-5	14	ASSQDHRVPRETQY
TRBD1	TRBV28	TRBJ1-2	13	ASRWYRGLYYGYT
.	TRBV6-6	TRBJ2-1	14	ASSYVRDPSHNEQF
.	TRBV12-3/TRBV12-4	TRBJ2-1	10	ASSPIRGEQF
TRBD1	TRBV20-1	TRBJ1-2	13	SARNRDSYPYGYT
.	TRBV4-1	TRBJ2-7	10	ASSQDQGKQY
.	TRBV27	TRBJ2-2	16	ASTLGPRQGRDTGELF
.	TRBV12-3/TRBV12-4	TRBJ1-5	12	ASSPGGHNQPQH
TRBD2	TRBV6-6	TRBJ2-3	14	ASRTGTSGGIDTQY
TRBD1	TRBV7-9	TRBJ2-3	15	ASSTRSGTGDGYTQY
.	TRBV7-8	TRBJ2-5	13	ASSAPGHNRETQY
TRBD1	TRBV7-9	TRBJ1-4	15	ASSGGGGQRIYEKLF
.	TRBV6-2/TRBV6-3	TRBJ2-1	14	ASSRGDSAVYNEQF
TRBD1	TRBV10-2	TRBJ1-1	9	ASSGGQEAF
TRBD2	TRBV15	TRBJ2-3	14	ATSRVRRGSTDTQY
TRBD1	TRBV7-6	TRBJ2-7	11	ASSSGGDYEQY
.	TRBV12-3/TRBV12-4	TRBJ2-2	13	ANSPPGWAAGELF
TRBD2	TRBV12-3/TRBV12-4	TRBJ2-5	14	ASSPQWVAGKETQY
.	TRBV29-1	TRBJ1-1	12	SVVTGTIWTEAF
TRBD1	TRBV7-6	TRBJ2-1	12	ASSFGTEDNEQF
.	TRBV6-2/TRBV6-3	TRBJ1-1	13	ASSYPLRDVTEAF
.	TRBV10-3	TRBJ2-1	15	AICDGGSAGLDNEQF
TRBD1	TRBV12-3/TRBV12-4	TRBJ2-5	15	ASSLWGQGTQQETQY
.	TRBV27	TRBJ1-1	12	ASSDGTTNTEAF
.	TRBV27	TRBJ2-3	13	ASSLQGEGTDTQY
.	TRBV14	TRBJ1-1	10	ASSQYRDGAF
TRBD2	TRBV6-1	TRBJ2-1	13	ASRRGGGGYNEQF